The 11 T cell receptor beta chains listed next were all sequenced from one sample in a study of blood T cell repertoires in COVID-19. TCRdb's copy holds only in-frame clones and misses some; the assay was immunoSEQ multiplex PCR. The table lists about 240,000 clones, more than 75% of them singletons. Material: peripheral blood. Source of these receptors: a woman between 55 and 75 years old with active or convalescent COVID-19.

V is TRBV19 and J is TRBJ1-2; D ambiguous. V lost 5 bases and J lost 0, with 7 bases in between. The CDR3 runs 13 residues. Germline CDR1 is LNHDA and CDR2 is SQIVND (reference sequence). This chain's CDR3 is CASSVQTNYGYTF. Here the CDR3 DNA reads TGTGCCAGTAGTGTCCAGACTAACTATGGCTACACCTTC.

The CDR3 sequence: CASSASLDRRPTDTQYF. The CDR3 nucleotides are TGTGCCAGCAGTGCCAGCCTGGACAGGCGCCCCACAGATACGCAGTATTTT. The rearrangement links TRBV6-1 to TRBJ2-3; 7 bases are shared with TRBD1. Germline V gene lookup returns CDR1 MNHNS and CDR2 SASEGT. The CDR3 sequence is 17 residues long. V was clipped by 4 bases and J by 2 bases; unmatched bases: 12.

This clone was counted once. J is TRBJ1-2 and V is TRBV30; D is possibly TRBD1 (5 bases). Per the germline V gene, CDR1 is GTSNPN and CDR2 is SVGIG (reference sequence). The CDR3 spans 16 residues. V was clipped by 0 bases and J by 4 bases, with 18 bases between them. This CDR3 reads CAWSVDLQGLSYGYTF. CDR3 in DNA: TGTGCCTGGAGTGTAGATCTCCAGGGTTTATCCTATGGCTACACCTTC.

The chain recombines TRBV21-1 with TRBJ2-3; the listed D gene, TRBD2, was not tested against the DNA. TRBV21-1 is a listed pseudogene. The CDR3 spans 16 residues. This CDR3 is CASSKVSGHSTDTQYF. The CDR3 DNA is TGTGCCAGCAGCAAAGTCTCGGGTCATAGCACAGATACGCAGTATTTT.

This clone occurred many times. The rearrangement uses TRBV12-3 or TRBV12-4 and TRBJ1-2; 7 bases align to TRBD1. J was trimmed by 5 bases and V by 4 bases; bases with no gene match: 1. The CDR3 extends over 12 amino acids. CDR3: CASSWGQYGYTF. The DNA of the CDR3 is TGTGCCAGCAGTTGGGGACAGTATGGCTACACCTTC.

The chain joins TRBV7-3 to TRBJ2-2, with a tentative D call TRBD1 (5 bases). The CDR3 extends over 14 amino acids. With 5 bases removed from V and 7 bases from J, the gap between germline ends came to 14 bases. The germline V gene has CDR1 SGHTA and CDR2 FQGTGA. CDR3 region: CASSNIRGNGELFF. CDR3 in DNA: TGTGCCAGCAGCAATATAAGGGGTAACGGGGAGCTGTTTTTT.

Points on this clone: The junction differs from germline at one of its ends, possibly a read error. The V call is TRBV6-6, the J call TRBJ2-7; 7 positions match TRBD1. Germline V gene data show CDR1 as MNHNY and CDR2 as SVGAGI (reference sequence). The CDR3 extends over 13 amino acids. The CDR3 coding sequence is TGTGCCAGCAGTTACGATCTGACAGGGCCCCTAGACTTC. Translation gives CASSYDLTGPLDF.

This chain links TRBV2 with TRBJ1-5, with D maybe TRBD1 (5 bases). V was shortened by 6 bases and J by 0 bases, with 12 bases between the two germline ends. This CDR3 contains 15 residues. Germline loops: CDR1 SNHLY, CDR2 FYNNEI. DNA of the CDR3: TGTGCCAGCAGGGAACAGGCCACTAGCAATCAGCCCCAGCATTTT. It yields the protein CASREQATSNQPQHF.

The gene calls are TRBV6-2 or TRBV6-3 and TRBJ2-5, with TRBD1 as a possible D gene (5 bases). The CDR3 spans 14 residues. V was clipped by 6 bases and J by 5 bases, with 16 bases between them. The germline V gene has CDR1 MNHEY and CDR2 SVGEGT. As DNA, the CDR3 is TGTGCCAGCAGCCCCGGGTCTCACAGGGAGACCCAGTACTTC. It is translated as CASSPGSHRETQYF.

The CDR3 DNA sequence: TGTGCCAGCAGCCAGTCTTTCCTCTCCTACGAGCAGTACTTC. Translation: CASSQSFLSYEQYF. The rearrangement uses TRBV3-1 (or the pseudogene TRBV3-2) and TRBJ2-7; no definite D call. V was clipped by 3 bases and J by 0 bases, with 9 bases between them. Germline CDR1 is LGHDT and CDR2 is YNNKEL (reference sequence). The CDR3 length is 14 residues.

This clone was recorded only once. This chain connects TRBV4-1 to TRBJ1-1; 9 nucleotides agree with TRBD1. J gave up 4 bases and V 4 bases, and 7 bases lay outside the gene matches. This CDR3 contains 15 residues. From germline, CDR1 is MGHRA and CDR2 YSYEKL. This CDR3 reads CASSPRQGVSTEAFF. CDR3 sequence (DNA): TGCGCCAGCAGCCCTCGACAGGGGGTAAGCACTGAAGCTTTCTTT.